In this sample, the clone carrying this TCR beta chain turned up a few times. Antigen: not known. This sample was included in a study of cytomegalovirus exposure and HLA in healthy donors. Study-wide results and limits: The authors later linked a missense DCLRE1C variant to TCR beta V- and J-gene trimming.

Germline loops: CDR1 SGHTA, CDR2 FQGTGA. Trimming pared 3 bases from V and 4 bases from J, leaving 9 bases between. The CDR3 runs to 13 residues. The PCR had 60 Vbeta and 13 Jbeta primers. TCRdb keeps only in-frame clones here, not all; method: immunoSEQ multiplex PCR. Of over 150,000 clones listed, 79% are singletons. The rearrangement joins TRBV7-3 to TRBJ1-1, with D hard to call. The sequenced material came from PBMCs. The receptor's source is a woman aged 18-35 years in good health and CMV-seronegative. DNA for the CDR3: TGTGCCAGCAGCTTTTCGTCGGGCACTGAAGCTTTCTTT. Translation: CASSFSSGTEAFF.